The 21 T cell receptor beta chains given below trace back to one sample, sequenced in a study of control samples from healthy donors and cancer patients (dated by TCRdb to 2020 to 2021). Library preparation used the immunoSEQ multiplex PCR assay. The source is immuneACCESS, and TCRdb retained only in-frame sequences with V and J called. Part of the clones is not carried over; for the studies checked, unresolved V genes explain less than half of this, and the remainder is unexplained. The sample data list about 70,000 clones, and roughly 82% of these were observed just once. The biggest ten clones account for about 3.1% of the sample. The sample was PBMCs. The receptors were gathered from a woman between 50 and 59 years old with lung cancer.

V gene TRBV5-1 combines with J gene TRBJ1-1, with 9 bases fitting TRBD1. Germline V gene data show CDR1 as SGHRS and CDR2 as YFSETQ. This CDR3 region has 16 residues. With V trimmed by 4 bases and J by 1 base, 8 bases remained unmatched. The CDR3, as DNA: TGCGCCAGCAGCCTTGCGTGGGACAGGGCGAACACTGAAGCTTTCTTT. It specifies CASSLAWDRANTEAFF.

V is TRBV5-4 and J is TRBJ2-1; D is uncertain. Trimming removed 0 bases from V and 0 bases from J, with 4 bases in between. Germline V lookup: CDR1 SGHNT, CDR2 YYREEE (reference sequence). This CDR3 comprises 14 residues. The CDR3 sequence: CASSLGSSYNEQFF. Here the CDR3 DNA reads TGTGCCAGCAGCTTGGGTAGCTCCTACAATGAGCAGTTCTTC.

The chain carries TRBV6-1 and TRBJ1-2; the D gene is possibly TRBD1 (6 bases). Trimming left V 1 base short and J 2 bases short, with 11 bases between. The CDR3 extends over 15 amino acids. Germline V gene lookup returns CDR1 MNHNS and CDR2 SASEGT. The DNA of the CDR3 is TGTGCCAGCAGTGAAGGAGGGGGGTCGAACTATGGCTACACCTTC. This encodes CASSEGGGSNYGYTF.

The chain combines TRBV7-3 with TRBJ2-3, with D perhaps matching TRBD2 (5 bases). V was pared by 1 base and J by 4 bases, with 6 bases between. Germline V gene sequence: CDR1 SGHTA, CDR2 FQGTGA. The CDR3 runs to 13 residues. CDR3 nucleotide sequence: TGTGCCAGCAGCTTAATCGGGGCAGATACGCAGTATTTT. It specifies CASSLIGADTQYF.

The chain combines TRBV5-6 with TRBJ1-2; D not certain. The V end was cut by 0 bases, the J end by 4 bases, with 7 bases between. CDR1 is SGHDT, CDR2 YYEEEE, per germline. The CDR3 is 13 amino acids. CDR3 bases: TGTGCCAGCAGCTTGGTGGCTGGCTATGGCTACACCTTC. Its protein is CASSLVAGYGYTF.

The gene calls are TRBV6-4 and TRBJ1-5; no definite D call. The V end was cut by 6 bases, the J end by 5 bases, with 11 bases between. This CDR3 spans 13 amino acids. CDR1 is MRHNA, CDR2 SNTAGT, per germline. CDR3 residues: CASSPSWDQPQHF. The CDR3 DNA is TGTGCCAGCAGCCCATCGTGGGATCAGCCCCAGCATTTT.

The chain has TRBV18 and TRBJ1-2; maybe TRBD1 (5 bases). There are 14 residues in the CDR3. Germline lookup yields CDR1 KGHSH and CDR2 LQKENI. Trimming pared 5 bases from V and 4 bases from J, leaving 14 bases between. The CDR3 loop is CASSTNDRLYGYTF. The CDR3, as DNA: TGTGCCAGCTCAACTAATGACAGACTCTATGGCTACACCTTC. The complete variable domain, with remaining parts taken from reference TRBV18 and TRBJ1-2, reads NAGVMQNPRHLVRRRGQEARLRCSPMKGHSHVYWYRQLPEEGLKFMVYLQKENIIDESGMPKERFSAEFPKEGPSILRIQQVVRGDSAAYFCASSTNDRLYGYTFGSGTRLTVV.

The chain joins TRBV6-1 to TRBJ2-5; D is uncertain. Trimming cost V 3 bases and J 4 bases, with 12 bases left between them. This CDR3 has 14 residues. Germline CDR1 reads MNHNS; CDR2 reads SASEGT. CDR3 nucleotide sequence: TGTGCCAGCAGTGATGAGGCGGAACGAGAGACCCAGTACTTC. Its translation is CASSDEAERETQYF.

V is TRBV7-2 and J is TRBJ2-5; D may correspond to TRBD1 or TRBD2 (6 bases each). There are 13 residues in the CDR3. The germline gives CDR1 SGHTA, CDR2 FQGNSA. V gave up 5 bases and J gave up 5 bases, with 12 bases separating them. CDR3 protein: CASSLLGGETQYF. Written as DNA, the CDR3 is TGTGCCAGCAGCCTTTTAGGGGGGGAGACCCAGTACTTC.

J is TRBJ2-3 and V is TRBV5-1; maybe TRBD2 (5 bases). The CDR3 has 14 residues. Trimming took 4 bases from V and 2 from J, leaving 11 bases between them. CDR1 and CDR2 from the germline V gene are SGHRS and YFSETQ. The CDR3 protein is CASSPGISTDTQYF. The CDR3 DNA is TGCGCCAGCAGCCCCGGGATATCCACAGATACGCAGTATTTT.

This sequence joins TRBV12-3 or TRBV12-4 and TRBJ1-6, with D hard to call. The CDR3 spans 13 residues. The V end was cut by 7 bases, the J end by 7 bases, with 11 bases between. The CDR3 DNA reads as TGTGCCAGCACCCTCACAGAGAATTCACCCCTCCACTTT. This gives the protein CASTLTENSPLHF.

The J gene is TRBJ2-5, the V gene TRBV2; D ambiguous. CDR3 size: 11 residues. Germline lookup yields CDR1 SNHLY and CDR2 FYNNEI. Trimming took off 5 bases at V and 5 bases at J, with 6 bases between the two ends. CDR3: CASSISETQYF. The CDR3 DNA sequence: TGTGCCAGCAGTATCAGTGAGACCCAGTACTTC.

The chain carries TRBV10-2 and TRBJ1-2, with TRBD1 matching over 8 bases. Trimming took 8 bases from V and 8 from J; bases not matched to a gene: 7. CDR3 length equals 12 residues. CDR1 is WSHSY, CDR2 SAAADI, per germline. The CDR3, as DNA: TGCGCCAGCTTCTGGACAGGGAAAGGCTACACCTTC. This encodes CASFWTGKGYTF.

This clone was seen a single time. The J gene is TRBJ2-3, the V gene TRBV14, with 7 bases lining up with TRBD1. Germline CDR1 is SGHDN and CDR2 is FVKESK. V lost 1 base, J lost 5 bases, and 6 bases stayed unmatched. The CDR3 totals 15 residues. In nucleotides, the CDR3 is TGTGCCAGCAGCCAAGTCCGAGGGGGCGGAGATACGCAGTATTTT. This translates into CASSQVRGGGDTQYF. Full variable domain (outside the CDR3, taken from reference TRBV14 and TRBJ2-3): EAGVTQFPSHSVIEKGQTVTLRCDPISGHDNLYWYRRVMGKEIKFLLHFVKESKQDESGMPNNRFLAERTGGTYSTLKVQPAELEDSGVYFCASSQVRGGGDTQYFGPGTRLTVL.

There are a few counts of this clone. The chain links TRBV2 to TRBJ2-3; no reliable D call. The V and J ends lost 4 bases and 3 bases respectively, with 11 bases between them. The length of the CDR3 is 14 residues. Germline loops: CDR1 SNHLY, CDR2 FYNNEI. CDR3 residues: CASSVFKATDTQYF. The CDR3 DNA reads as TGTGCCAGCAGTGTTTTTAAGGCGACAGATACGCAGTATTTT.

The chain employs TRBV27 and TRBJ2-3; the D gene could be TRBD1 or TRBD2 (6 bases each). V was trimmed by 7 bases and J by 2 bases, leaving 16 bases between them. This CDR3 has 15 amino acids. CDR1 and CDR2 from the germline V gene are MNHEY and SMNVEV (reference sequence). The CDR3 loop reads CASNINRGPTDTQYF. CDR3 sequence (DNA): TGTGCCAGCAACATAAATCGGGGGCCCACAGATACGCAGTATTTT.

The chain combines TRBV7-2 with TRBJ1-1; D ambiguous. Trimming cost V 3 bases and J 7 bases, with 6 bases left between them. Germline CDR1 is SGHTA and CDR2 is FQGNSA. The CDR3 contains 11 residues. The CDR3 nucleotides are TGTGCCAGCAGCTTCAGCGTTGAAGCTTTCTTT. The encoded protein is CASSFSVEAFF.

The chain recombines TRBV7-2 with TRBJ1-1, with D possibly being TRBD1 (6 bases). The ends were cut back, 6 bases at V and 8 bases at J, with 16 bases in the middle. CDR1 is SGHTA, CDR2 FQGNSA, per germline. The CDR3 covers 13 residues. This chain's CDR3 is CASRPPSGTEAFF. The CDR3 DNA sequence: TGTGCCAGCAGACCGCCTTCCGGGACAGAAGCTTTCTTT.

CDR3: CASSLWGAEAFF. CDR3 DNA sequence: TGTGCCAGCAGCTTGTGGGGCGCCGAAGCTTTCTTT. V gene TRBV5-4 combines with J gene TRBJ1-1, with TRBD1 as a possible D gene (5 bases). Trimming removed 1 base from V and 8 bases from J, with 9 bases in between. Germline V gene lookup returns CDR1 SGHNT and CDR2 YYREEE (reference sequence). This CDR3 comprises 12 residues.

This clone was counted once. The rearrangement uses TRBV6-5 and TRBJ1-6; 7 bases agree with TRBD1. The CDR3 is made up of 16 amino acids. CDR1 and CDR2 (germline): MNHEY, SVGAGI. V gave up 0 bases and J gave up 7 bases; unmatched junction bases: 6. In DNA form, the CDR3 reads TGTGCCAGCAGTTACTCAGGGGGCGTATGGAATTCACCCCTCCACTTT. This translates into CASSYSGGVWNSPLHF.

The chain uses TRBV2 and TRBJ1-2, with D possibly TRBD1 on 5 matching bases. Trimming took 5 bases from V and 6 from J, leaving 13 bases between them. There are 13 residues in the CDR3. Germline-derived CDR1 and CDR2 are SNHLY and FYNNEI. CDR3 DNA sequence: TGTGCCAGCAGTCAGCCCGGGACCCATGGCTACACCTTC. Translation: CASSQPGTHGYTF.